Listed below are T cell receptor beta chains from one sample, sequenced in a study of T cell repertoires in ileal Crohn's disease. Profiled with immunoSEQ multiplex PCR; TCRdb holds only in-frame clones, not every one. The table records 8,000 or so clones, 85% of them present only once. The sequenced sample consisted of ileal tissue. These receptors came from an adult with Crohn's disease. Both conserved end residues are trimmed from each CDR3. A D gene is named only where the DNA matches it firmly.

v_gene	d_gene	j_gene	CDR3aa
TRBV6-6	TRBD1	TRBJ1-6	ASSTQWTGGSPLH
TRBV20-1	.	TRBJ1-4	SARGTGFLF
TRBV27	TRBD1	TRBJ1-1	ASSFPGQGLNGAF
TRBV5-4	.	TRBJ1-5	ASSTGIQGNQPQH
TRBV6-4	.	TRBJ2-6	ASSDSSGHGANVLT
TRBV7-2	.	TRBJ2-1	ASRLAFEQF
TRBV7-9	.	TRBJ1-4	ASSLVQGGNEKLF
TRBV28	.	TRBJ1-1	ASSPAAGVMNTEAF
TRBV6-1	TRBD1	TRBJ2-7	ASSETGEVREQY
TRBV5-4	.	TRBJ2-7	ASSLGASSGEQY
TRBV6-5	.	TRBJ1-2	ASSYGVGVDGYT
TRBV18	.	TRBJ2-3	ASSGVESSTDTQY
TRBV4-1	.	TRBJ1-5	ASSQVVDQPQH
TRBV6-6	.	TRBJ2-5	ASSYLVSQETQY
TRBV18	.	TRBJ1-5	ASSPPGGKNQPQH
TRBV5-8	TRBD1	TRBJ1-1	ASSKDRVEAF
TRBV6-5	.	TRBJ2-1	ASSLPGSNEQF
TRBV28	.	TRBJ1-5	ASRSDQPQH
TRBV9	.	TRBJ1-2	ASSQSGEGNYGYT
TRBV19	TRBD1	TRBJ2-6	ASSFTGGRSPVLT
TRBV27	.	TRBJ2-5	ASRAPGPQETQY
TRBV7-2	.	TRBJ2-4	ASSLAGGGGAAKNIQY
TRBV5-1	TRBD1	TRBJ2-1	ASSLGQGSYNEQF
TRBV18	.	TRBJ2-7	ASSPQTSNYEQY
TRBV28	.	TRBJ1-2	ASSVQGYGYT
TRBV28	TRBD1	TRBJ2-1	ASSLSQGASYNEQF
TRBV7-9	.	TRBJ1-1	ASSLAVPGEAF
TRBV14	.	TRBJ1-1	ASSQAGGRAF
TRBV4-2	.	TRBJ2-7	ASSQENAGEQY
TRBV25-1	TRBD1	TRBJ1-1	ASSSTGGTEAF
TRBV7-2	.	TRBJ2-5	ASSAVMGGETQY
TRBV6-1	.	TRBJ1-5	ASGWGNQPQH
TRBV10-3	.	TRBJ1-1	AISGTGMNTEAF
TRBV11-3	.	TRBJ2-3	ASSSGLTGGTDTQY
TRBV7-9	TRBD1	TRBJ1-2	ASSLKAGQGYGGYT
TRBV6-6	TRBD2	TRBJ2-2	ASSYPAAGGPGELF
TRBV27	.	TRBJ2-5	ASSPGELTAIYQETQY